The following is a T cell receptor (beta chain) sequence with its context. Its matching antigen is unknown. Given a much more abundant clone one base away, this may be a read error. These data are taken from a study of T cells in Graves' hyperthyroidism and ophthalmopathy. Across the whole study: Once the initial diagnosis was made, peripheral blood was obtained before any treatment.

Findings and limits, study-wide: Ophthalmopathy, which appeared later, was predicted by the model a median 6.5 months before onset.

The patients, who ranged from 18 to 65 in age, presented with newly diagnosed hyperthyroidism lasting under 2 months. Exclusion of a patient resulted from uncontrolled infection, other autoimmune disease, pregnancy or lactation. Amplification yielded TCR beta CDR3 regions, with RNA transcripts as the source. With the HTBI primer set, the TCR CDR3 went through a first round of RT-PCR. TCRdb used MiXCR to reprocess the multiplex PCR reads, holding one entry per CDR3 protein. This table has about 360,000 distinct CDR3 sequences, 19% appearing once. This CDR3 has 11 amino acids. Trimming left V 2 bases short and J 7 bases short, with 5 bases between. The germline gives CDR1 MNHNS, CDR2 SASEGT.

Material for sequencing was blood. The receptor was derived from a woman younger than 35 with Graves' hyperthyroidism. This chain joins TRBV6-1 and TRBJ1-2; D remains unclear. CDR3 amino acids: CASSEWVGYTF. The CDR3 DNA follows: TGTGCCAGCAGTGAATGGGTTGGCTACACCTTC.